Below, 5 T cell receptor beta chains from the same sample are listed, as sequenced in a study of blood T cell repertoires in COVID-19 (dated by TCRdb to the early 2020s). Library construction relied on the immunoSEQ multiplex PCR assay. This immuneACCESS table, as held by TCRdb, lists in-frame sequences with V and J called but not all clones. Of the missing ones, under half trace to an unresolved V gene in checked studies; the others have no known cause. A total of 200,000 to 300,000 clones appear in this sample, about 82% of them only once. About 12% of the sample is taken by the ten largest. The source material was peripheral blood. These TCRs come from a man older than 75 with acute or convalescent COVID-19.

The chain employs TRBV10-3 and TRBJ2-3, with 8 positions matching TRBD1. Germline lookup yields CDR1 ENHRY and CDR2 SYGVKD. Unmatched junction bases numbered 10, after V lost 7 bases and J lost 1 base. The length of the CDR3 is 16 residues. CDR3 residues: CAIKAASGGGTDTQYF. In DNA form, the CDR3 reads TGTGCCATCAAGGCAGCCTCAGGGGGCGGCACAGATACGCAGTATTTT.

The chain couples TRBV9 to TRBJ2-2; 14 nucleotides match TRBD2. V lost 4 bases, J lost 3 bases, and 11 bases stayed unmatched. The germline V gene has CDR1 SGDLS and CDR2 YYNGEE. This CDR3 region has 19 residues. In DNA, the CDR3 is TGTGCCAGCAGCTGGATTGGGGGACTAGCGGGGGATTACACCGGGGAGCTGTTTTTT. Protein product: CASSWIGGLAGDYTGELFF.

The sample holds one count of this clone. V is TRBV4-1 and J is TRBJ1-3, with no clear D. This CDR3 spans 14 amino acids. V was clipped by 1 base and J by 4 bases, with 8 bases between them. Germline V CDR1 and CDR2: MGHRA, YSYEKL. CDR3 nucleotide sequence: TGCGCCAGCAGCCAAGTACAGACGGGAAACACCATATATTTT. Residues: CASSQVQTGNTIYF.

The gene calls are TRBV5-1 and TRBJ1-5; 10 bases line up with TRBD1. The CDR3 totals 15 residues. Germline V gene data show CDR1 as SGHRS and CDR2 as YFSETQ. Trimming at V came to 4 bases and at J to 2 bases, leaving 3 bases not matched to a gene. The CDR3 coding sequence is TGCGCCAGCAGCCGTGGGACAGGGGGCAATCAGCCCCAGCATTTT. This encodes CASSRGTGGNQPQHF.

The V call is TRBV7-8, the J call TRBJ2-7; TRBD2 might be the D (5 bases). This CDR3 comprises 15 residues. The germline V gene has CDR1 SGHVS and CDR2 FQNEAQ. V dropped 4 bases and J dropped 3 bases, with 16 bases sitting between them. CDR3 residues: CASSSSLAANYEQYF. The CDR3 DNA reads TGTGCCAGCAGCTCTAGTCTAGCAGCGAACTACGAGCAGTACTTC. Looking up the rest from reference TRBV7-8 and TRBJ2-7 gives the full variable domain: GAGVSQSPRYKVAKRGQDVALRCDPISGHVSLFWYQQALGQGPEFLTYFQNEAQLDKSGLPSDRFFAERPEGSVSTLKIQRTQQEDSAVYLCASSSSLAANYEQYFGPGTRLTVT.